Listed below are T cell receptor beta chains from one sample, sequenced in a study of T cell repertoires in cytomegalovirus infection. TCRdb recomputed calls from the reads with MiXCR, one row per CDR3 protein. The sample lists almost 550,000 distinct CDR3 sequences, approximately 17% occurring once. Sequencing was carried out using CD8+ T cells from PBMCs. The receptors derive from a human donor in good health (CMV status not recorded). Some clones in this sample may be carry-over from other donors' samples. CDR3s include the opening cysteine and the closing phenylalanine or tryptophan. The D gene is left open where the match is weak. Some rows have no size entry. The others give once, few or many, or a class for an expanded clone.

>TRBJ1-2|NA|TRBV5-1|TRBD1
TGCGCCAGCAGCGGGACAGGGGGCGAAAAAAGCTATGGCTACACCTTC
CASSGTGGEKSYGYTF
>TRBJ2-1|few|TRBV5-1|NA
TGCGCCAGCAGCTTGCAAGGAATGTTGTTCTTC
CASSLQGMLFF
>TRBJ1-5|NA|TRBV7-2|NA
TGTGCCAGCAGCTTAGCCGGGGGGAGAAATCAGCCCACGCATTTT
CASSLAGGRNQPTHF
>TRBJ2-1|many|TRBV15|TRBD2
TGTGCCACCAGCAGAACCGCTTGGGAGCGGGAGGGCCTTACTGAGCAGTTCTTC
CATSRTAWEREGLTEQFF
>TRBJ2-7|once|TRBV6-5|TRBD1
TGTGCCAGCAGTTACGCGACAGGGCCTTACGAGCAGTACTTC
CASSYATGPYEQYF
>TRBJ2-1|few|TRBV30|NA
TGTGCCTGGAGTCCAACAGGTTCCCCCTACAATGAGCAGTTCTTC
CAWSPTGSPYNEQFF
>TRBJ2-1|NA|TRBV15|TRBD2
TGTGCCACCACCCGGGGGGGCTCCTACAATGAGCAGTTCTTC
CATTRGGSYNEQFF
>TRBJ1-5|NA|TRBV2|NA
TGTGCCAGCCAACGTTCGAGGGGAGGTCAGCCCCAGCATTTT
CASQRSRGGQPQHF
>TRBJ2-7|many|TRBV6-5|NA
TGTGCCAGCAGTTACTCGGGGGAAGGCCAGTCCTACGAGCAGTACTTC
CASSYSGEGQSYEQYF
>TRBJ1-5|NA|TRBV20-1|NA
TGCAGTGCTCTCGTTGGAGGCGCTACACATAGCAATCAGCCCCAGCATTTT
CSALVGGATHSNQPQHF
>TRBJ2-2|few|TRBV6-1|NA
TGTGCCAGCAGGGGGGACGGATTGAACACCGGGGAGCTGTTTTTT
CASRGDGLNTGELFF
>TRBJ2-4|many|TRBV15|NA
TGTGCCACCTCGCGAGCTGAGGCCAAAAACATTCAGTACTTC
CATSRAEAKNIQYF
>TRBJ2-5|once|TRBV12-3/TRBV12-4|NA
TGTGCCAGCAGTTTTGGCGGAGACTGGGGAGAGACCCAGTACTTC
CASSFGGDWGETQYF
>TRBJ2-7|many|TRBV7-6|TRBD1
TGTGCCAGCAGCCCTACCCGGGACAGGGAGTCCTACGAGCAGTACTTC
CASSPTRDRESYEQYF
>TRBJ1-1|NA|TRBV7-9|NA
TGTGCCAGCAGCCCCGACAGTGTTTGGTCCACTGAAGCTTTCTTT
CASSPDSVWSTEAFF
>TRBJ1-3|NA|TRBV20-1|TRBD1
TGCAGTGCTAGAGTATTAGGGACAGGGGGCGGAAACACCATATATTTT
CSARVLGTGGGNTIYF
>TRBJ2-2|NA|TRBV5-4|TRBD2
TGTGCCAGCAGTTCCGGACTAGCGGGGGGCCCGAACACCGGGGAGCTGTTTTTT
CASSSGLAGGPNTGELFF
>TRBJ1-2|few|TRBV9|TRBD1
TGTGCCAGCAGGGCCGGGACAGCCTATGGCTACACCTTC
CASRAGTAYGYTF
>TRBJ1-1|many|TRBV27|NA
TGTGCCAGCAGTCCGGGACTCATGAACACTGAAGCTTTCTTT
CASSPGLMNTEAFF
>TRBJ2-5|many|TRBV6-1|TRBD2
TGTGCCAGCAGTTATTTAGCGGGAGTGCAAGAGACCCAGTACTTC
CASSYLAGVQETQYF
>TRBJ2-2|few|TRBV20-1|NA
TGCAGTGCTAGAGATGGACCTTTAGTCAACACCGGGGAGCTGTTTTTT
CSARDGPLVNTGELFF
>TRBJ1-2|NA|TRBV9|NA
TGTGCCAGCAGCTCCCGCCGGACCGGCCCCATTGGGTACTATGGCTACACCTTC
CASSSRRTGPIGYYGYTF
>TRBJ2-1|NA|TRBV28|TRBD2
TGTGCCAGCAGTTTAAGGGCTAGCGGGAGGGCCGGGCATGAGCAGTTCTTC
CASSLRASGRAGHEQFF
>TRBJ2-3|many|TRBV28|NA
TGTGCCAGCAGTTTTGGGAATACGCAGTATTTT
CASSFGNTQYF
>TRBJ2-5|many|TRBV11-2|TRBD1
TGTGCCAGCAGCCTAATACCCGGGACAGCATACCAAGAGACCCAGTACTTC
CASSLIPGTAYQETQYF
>TRBJ1-2|NA|TRBV9|NA
TGTGCCAGCAGCGCTACTCAGGGCTATGGCTACACCTTC
CASSATQGYGYTF
>TRBJ2-5|few|TRBV13|NA
TGTGCCAGCAGCTTAGGCCGACAACAAGAGACCCAGTACTTC
CASSLGRQQETQYF
>TRBJ2-7|few|TRBV11-2|TRBD1
TGTGCCAGCAGCTCTCCTCGGGACAGGGATCCCTACGAGCAGTACTTC
CASSSPRDRDPYEQYF
>TRBJ2-3|NA|TRBV2|NA
TGTGCCAGCAGTGAATACGGCTATAGAGTAGATACGCAGTATTTT
CASSEYGYRVDTQYF
>TRBJ2-7|many|TRBV7-8|NA
TGTGCCAGCAGCTTGCGAGGGGGGTACGAGCAGTACTTC
CASSLRGGYEQYF
>TRBJ1-1|many|TRBV7-9|TRBD1
TGTGCCAGCAGACCTGACAGGGTTGAAGCTTTCTTT
CASRPDRVEAFF